The source of this T cell receptor beta chain is a study of T cell responses to AZD1222 COVID-19 vaccine. In this sample, this clone turned up a few times. Its target is unknown. Clones were sequenced by immunoSEQ multiplex PCR, and TCRdb holds only the in-frame ones, with some missing. Among about 120,000 clones listed, about 90% were seen once. Regarding the study as a whole: Seropositivity was recorded at baseline in only 6 or 7 AZD1222 recipients. Samples come after the peak T cell response, not at day 14.

V lost 5 bases and J lost 6, with 14 bases in between. The CDR3 consists of 14 residues. The germline V gene encodes CDR1 SGHTA and CDR2 FQGNSA. The chain carries TRBV7-2 and TRBJ1-5; D is undetermined. The sample in question was peripheral blood, obtained on day 0 of AZD1222 vaccination. The sequence was collected from an adult in good health. The CDR3 region has the DNA TGTGCCAGCAGCCCCTCAGTGGAGGGTCAGCCCCAGCATTTT. It specifies CASSPSVEGQPQHF.